Shown below are 27 T cell receptor beta chains from a single sample sequenced in a study of T cell responses to AZD1222 COVID-19 vaccine. This table comes from immunoSEQ multiplex PCR, and its TCRdb copy is limited to in-frame clones, with some not included. The sample carries 150,000 to 200,000 clones, approximately 92% recorded once. Sequenced material: peripheral blood, taken on day 0 of AZD1222 vaccination. The receptors come from an adult in good health.

This clone was found a few times. The J gene is TRBJ2-7, the V gene TRBV5-1; TRBD2 is a possible D gene (5 bases). The V and J ends lost 0 bases and 3 bases respectively, with 19 bases between them. This CDR3 is 17 amino acids long. Per germline, CDR1 SGHRS and CDR2 YFSETQ. The CDR3 loop is CASSLVRMGSLGYEQYF. The CDR3 region has the DNA TGCGCCAGCAGCTTGGTCCGGATGGGGAGTTTGGGCTACGAGCAGTACTTC.

The DNA of the CDR3 is TGTGCCAGCCAAATAGGGACAGGCTCTGGAAACACCATATATTTT. Encoded protein: CASQIGTGSGNTIYF. The chain links TRBV6-5 to TRBJ1-3; 8 nucleotides agree with TRBD1. Germline V gene lookup returns CDR1 MNHEY and CDR2 SVGAGI. This CDR3 region has 15 residues. Germline trimming cut 8 bases from V and 0 bases from J; bases unmatched to any gene: 6.

The rearrangement uses TRBV6-5 and TRBJ1-5, with D unclear. With 6 bases removed from V and 3 bases from J, the gap between germline ends came to 3 bases. CDR1 is MNHEY and CDR2 is SVGAGI in the germline V gene. The CDR3 consists of 11 residues. CDR3 loop: CASSDNQPQHF. The CDR3 nucleotides read TGTGCCAGCAGCGACAATCAGCCCCAGCATTTT.

The chain combines TRBV7-2 with TRBJ1-2; a weak D match, TRBD1 (6 bases). This CDR3 is built from 15 residues. V was pared by 1 base and J by 1 base, with 10 bases between. The germline V gene encodes CDR1 SGHTA and CDR2 FQGNSA. CDR3 nucleotides: TGTGCCAGCAGCTTAGTAGGACAGAATAACTATGGCTACACCTTC. This sequence encodes CASSLVGQNNYGYTF. Variable domain in full (rest from reference TRBV7-2 and TRBJ1-2): GAGVSQSPSNKVTEKGKDVELRCDPISGHTALYWYRQSLGQGLEFLIYFQGNSAPDKSGLPSDRFSAERTGGSVSTLTIQRTQQEDSAVYLCASSLVGQNNYGYTFGSGTRLTVV.

The chain recombines TRBV14 with TRBJ1-1; D is unclear. The CDR3 spans 13 residues. CDR1 and CDR2 from the germline V gene are SGHDN and FVKESK. V dropped 4 bases and J dropped 0 bases, with 6 bases sitting between them. The CDR3 loop reads CASSPQMNTEAFF. CDR3 sequence (DNA): TGTGCCAGCAGCCCTCAGATGAACACTGAAGCTTTCTTT.

This chain connects TRBV18 to TRBJ1-1; D call uncertain. Germline V CDR1 and CDR2: KGHSH, LQKENI. V lost 3 bases and J lost 11, with 16 bases in between. The CDR3 is 13 residues long. CDR3 sequence (DNA): TGTGCCAGCTCACCCCTCGTAGGGCAGGTTGCTTTCTTT. It codes for CASSPLVGQVAFF.

This chain links TRBV7-9 with TRBJ1-2; D might be TRBD1 (5 bases). CDR3 size: 16 residues. Trimming removed 1 base from V and 0 bases from J, with 12 bases in between. Germline CDR1 SEHNR, CDR2 FQNEAQ (reference sequence). CDR3 sequence reads: CASSLVRGSPNYGYTF. CDR3 nucleotides: TGTGCCAGCAGCTTAGTTCGGGGGTCCCCTAACTATGGCTACACCTTC.

V and J are TRBV6-6 and TRBJ1-1; TRBD1 agrees at 7 bases. The CDR3 covers 14 residues. V gave up 6 bases and J gave up 7 bases; unmatched junction bases: 11. CDR1 and CDR2 (germline): MNHNY, SVGAGI (reference sequence). CDR3: CASRDGTAAFEAFF. The CDR3 nucleotides read TGTGCCAGCAGAGACGGGACAGCAGCCTTTGAAGCTTTCTTT.

The chain combines TRBV5-1 with TRBJ2-5; 7 bases agree with TRBD1. CDR1 and CDR2 (germline): SGHRS, YFSETQ. The CDR3 has 14 amino acids. The V gene end was trimmed by 2 bases and the J gene end by 0 bases; junction bases not matched to a gene: 1. The CDR3 DNA reads TGCGCCAGCAGCTTCGGACAGGACCAAGAGACCCAGTACTTC. Translation: CASSFGQDQETQYF.

The chain recombines TRBV3-1 (or the pseudogene TRBV3-2) with TRBJ1-1; possibly TRBD1 for D (6 bases). Germline V lookup: CDR1 LGHDT, CDR2 YNNKEL (reference sequence). The CDR3 totals 15 residues. V gave up 3 bases and J gave up 5 bases, with 16 bases separating them. CDR3 sequence reads: CASSQVVQGRTEAFF. The CDR3 DNA sequence: TGTGCCAGCAGCCAGGTAGTACAGGGTCGGACTGAAGCTTTCTTT.

The chain joins TRBV7-2 to TRBJ1-4, with D uncertain. Germline loops: CDR1 SGHTA, CDR2 FQGNSA. This CDR3 has 12 amino acids. Trimming removed 5 bases at V and 10 bases at J, with 11 bases between. The CDR3 sequence is CASSLEIGKLFF. The CDR3 bases are TGTGCCAGCAGCCTGGAGATCGGAAAACTGTTTTTT.

The genes are TRBV4-1 and TRBJ2-7; no clear D. The CDR3 is 15 residues long. Germline CDR1 MGHRA, CDR2 YSYEKL. V was pared by 0 bases and J by 6 bases, with 15 bases between. The CDR3 region is CASSQDRGLPTEQYF. DNA for the CDR3: TGCGCCAGCAGCCAAGATCGTGGCCTCCCCACCGAGCAGTACTTC.

This clone was detected once. The V and J genes are TRBV10-3 and TRBJ1-5, with a tentative D call TRBD1 (6 bases). Germline V gene lookup returns CDR1 ENHRY and CDR2 SYGVKD. This CDR3 is 15 amino acids long. Trimming stripped 4 bases from V and 3 bases from J, with 13 bases between. The CDR3 nucleotides are TGTGCCATCAGTGGGGGGCAGGGACACAATCAGCCCCAGCATTTT. Its translation is CAISGGQGHNQPQHF.

The chain joins TRBV15 to TRBJ1-1; D is ambiguous. CDR3 length: 15 residues. V dropped 4 bases and J dropped 1 base, with 13 bases sitting between them. In germline, CDR1 is LNHNV, CDR2 YYDKDF (reference sequence). The CDR3: CATSITYRENTEAFF. CDR3 sequence (DNA): TGTGCCACCAGCATTACCTATCGGGAGAACACTGAAGCTTTCTTT.

This rearrangement joins TRBV19 to TRBJ2-2, with a tentative D call TRBD2 (6 bases). With 5 bases removed from V and 0 bases from J, the gap between germline ends came to 10 bases. The CDR3 is made up of 15 amino acids. Germline lookup yields CDR1 LNHDA and CDR2 SQIVND (reference sequence). CDR3 sequence reads: CASSPGRTNTGELFF. The CDR3, as DNA: TGTGCCAGTAGTCCAGGGAGGACGAACACCGGGGAGCTGTTTTTT.

V gene TRBV28 combines with J gene TRBJ1-5; TRBD1 matches at 12 bases. Germline trimming cut 5 bases from V and 4 bases from J; bases unmatched to any gene: 12. This CDR3 is built from 18 residues. The germline V gene encodes CDR1 MDHEN and CDR2 SYDVKM. The CDR3 loop reads CASSRRDRGQLRNQPQHF. Written as DNA, the CDR3 is TGTGCCAGCAGTCGACGGGACAGGGGGCAGCTTAGAAATCAGCCCCAGCATTTT.

This rearrangement joins TRBV28 to TRBJ2-1, with D uncertain. CDR3 length equals 16 residues. V lost 0 bases, J lost 0 bases, and 9 bases lay in between. CDR1 and CDR2 from the germline V gene are MDHEN and SYDVKM. CDR3: CASSLWQVNSYNEQFF. The CDR3 coding sequence is TGTGCCAGCAGTTTATGGCAGGTGAACTCCTACAATGAGCAGTTCTTC.

This chain joins TRBV29-1 and TRBJ2-1; weak D call: TRBD1 (5 bases). Germline loops: CDR1 SQVTM, CDR2 ANQGSEA. The V end was cut by 3 bases, the J end by 7 bases, with 13 bases between. The length of the CDR3 is 13 residues. The CDR3 DNA sequence: TGCAGCGTTGACCGGCAGGGTAGAAATGAGCAGTTCTTC. Its translation is CSVDRQGRNEQFF.

The gene calls are TRBV12-3 or TRBV12-4 and TRBJ1-2; D uncertain. V lost 3 bases to trimming and J lost 6 bases, with 11 bases between them. CDR3 size: 13 residues. Here the CDR3 DNA reads TGTGCCAGCAGTTTGGGCCGATATGATGGCTACACCTTC. This codes for CASSLGRYDGYTF.

The V call is TRBV6-4, the J call TRBJ2-2, with 11 positions matching TRBD2. CDR1 is MRHNA and CDR2 is SNTAGT in the germline V gene. The junction had 3 bases not matched to a gene; V was cut back by 0 bases and J by 0 bases. This CDR3 spans 18 amino acids. The CDR3 DNA sequence: TGTGCCAGCAGTGACTCTAGGGGACTAGCGGCGAACACCGGGGAGCTGTTTTTT. It is translated as CASSDSRGLAANTGELFF.

The chain joins TRBV10-3 to TRBJ2-7; 7 nucleotides line up with TRBD1. There are 13 residues in the CDR3. Trimming took 3 bases from V and 5 from J; bases not matched to a gene: 4. Per germline, CDR1 ENHRY and CDR2 SYGVKD. Here the CDR3 reads CAISEQGSDEQYV. The CDR3 DNA reads TGTGCCATCAGTGAACAGGGGAGCGACGAGCAGTACGTC.

The chain employs TRBV29-1 and TRBJ1-2; 7 bases fit TRBD1. J gave up 3 bases and V 3 bases, and 10 bases lay outside the gene matches. This CDR3 region has 15 residues. Germline V gives CDR1 SQVTM, CDR2 ANQGSEA. This CDR3 is CSVDLGQRIHYGYTF. The CDR3 DNA is TGCAGCGTTGACCTGGGACAGAGGATTCACTATGGCTACACCTTC.

The V gene is TRBV19, the J gene TRBJ1-5; tentative D call: TRBD1 (6 bases). Trimming shortened V by 6 bases and J by 6 bases, and 18 bases separated the two germline ends. Germline V lookup: CDR1 LNHDA, CDR2 SQIVND (reference sequence). This CDR3 comprises 15 residues. The CDR3 loop is CASSSGGRALQPQHF. CDR3 DNA sequence: TGTGCCAGTAGCTCGGGGGGCAGGGCGCTTCAGCCCCAGCATTTT.

The chain has TRBV2 and TRBJ2-3; D is unclear. The V and J ends lost 7 bases and 0 bases respectively, with 14 bases between them. The CDR3 is made up of 15 amino acids. Germline CDR1 is SNHLY and CDR2 is FYNNEI. This chain's CDR3 is CASTMREESTDTQYF. The CDR3 DNA reads as TGTGCCAGCACTATGAGAGAGGAAAGCACAGATACGCAGTATTTT.

This clone showed up just once. This chain's CDR3 is CASSFGPLNTEAFF. Here the CDR3 DNA reads TGCGCCAGCAGCTTTGGACCACTGAACACTGAAGCTTTCTTT. This rearrangement joins TRBV5-1 to TRBJ1-1, with D unresolved. CDR1 and CDR2 from the germline V gene are SGHRS and YFSETQ. This CDR3 has 14 residues. V was cut by 2 bases and J by 0 bases, with 8 bases left in between.

The chain employs TRBV5-6 and TRBJ1-1, with D maybe TRBD1 (5 bases). This CDR3 is 14 amino acids long. CDR1 is SGHDT and CDR2 is YYEEEE in the germline V gene. V lost 1 base to trimming and J lost 7 bases, with 14 bases between them. CDR3 amino acids: CASSLWDGGIEAFF. The DNA for the CDR3 is TGTGCCAGCAGCTTGTGGGACGGTGGTATTGAAGCTTTCTTT.

The rearrangement uses TRBV10-1 and TRBJ1-1; weak D call: TRBD1 (6 bases). The CDR3 consists of 13 residues. Trimming took 7 bases from V and 0 from J, leaving 9 bases between them. Germline assignment: CDR1 WNHNN and CDR2 SYGVQD (reference sequence). The CDR3 DNA is TGCGCCAGCACTGACAGGTTGAACACTGAAGCTTTCTTT. Translating it yields CASTDRLNTEAFF.